What follows are 5 T cell receptor beta chains derived from one specimen sequenced in a study of blood T cell repertoires in COVID-19. Profiled with immunoSEQ multiplex PCR; TCRdb holds only in-frame clones, not every one. The sample consists of 410,000 or so clones, about nine tenths of them appearing once. Input material: peripheral blood. Receptors originate from a young woman with active or convalescent COVID-19.

The chain links TRBV6-2 or TRBV6-3 to TRBJ1-1; D is perhaps TRBD1 (6 bases). The ends were cut back, 1 base at V and 7 bases at J, with 10 bases in the middle. CDR3 length equals 13 residues. Germline V gene sequence: CDR1 MNHEY, CDR2 SVGEGT. The CDR3 nucleotides read TGTGCCAGCAGTTACTTCGACAGGTTTGAAGCTTTCTTT. This sequence encodes CASSYFDRFEAFF.

CDR3 protein: CASSRGLYEQYF. The CDR3 DNA follows: TGTGCCAGCAGTAGGGGCCTCTACGAGCAGTACTTC. The V and J genes are TRBV25-1 and TRBJ2-7; weak D call: TRBD1 (5 bases). Germline V gene sequence: CDR1 MGHDK, CDR2 SYGVNS. Trimming removed 5 bases at V and 3 bases at J, with 8 bases between. The CDR3 is 12 residues long.

The table lists this clone with a count of one. The chain recombines TRBV6-5 with TRBJ1-5, with a weak D call TRBD1 (6 bases). The germline V gene has CDR1 MNHEY and CDR2 SVGAGI. V gave up 4 bases and J gave up 3 bases, with 10 bases separating them. The CDR3 runs to 14 residues. In DNA form, the CDR3 reads TGTGCCAGCAGTTTAGGACAGTACAATCAGCCCCAGCATTTT. Amino acids: CASSLGQYNQPQHF.

The chain recombines TRBV3-1 (or the pseudogene TRBV3-2) with TRBJ2-1; possibly TRBD2 for D (5 bases). The germline V gene has CDR1 LGHDT and CDR2 YNNKEL (reference sequence). The V and J ends lost 2 bases and 8 bases respectively, with 10 bases between them. The CDR3 has 13 residues. This chain's CDR3 is CASSQSLADEQFF. In DNA, the CDR3 is TGTGCCAGCAGCCAATCTCTAGCAGATGAGCAGTTCTTC.

This clone has just a few counts. This chain connects TRBV19 to TRBJ1-6; D possibly corresponds to TRBD1 (5 bases). CDR1 LNHDA and CDR2 SQIVND come from the germline V gene (reference sequence). The CDR3 sequence is 13 residues long. V was cut by 7 bases and J by 9 bases, with 13 bases left in between. The CDR3 region is CASKGVGGSPLHF. Here the CDR3 DNA reads TGTGCCAGTAAAGGGGTCGGGGGTTCACCCCTCCACTTT.